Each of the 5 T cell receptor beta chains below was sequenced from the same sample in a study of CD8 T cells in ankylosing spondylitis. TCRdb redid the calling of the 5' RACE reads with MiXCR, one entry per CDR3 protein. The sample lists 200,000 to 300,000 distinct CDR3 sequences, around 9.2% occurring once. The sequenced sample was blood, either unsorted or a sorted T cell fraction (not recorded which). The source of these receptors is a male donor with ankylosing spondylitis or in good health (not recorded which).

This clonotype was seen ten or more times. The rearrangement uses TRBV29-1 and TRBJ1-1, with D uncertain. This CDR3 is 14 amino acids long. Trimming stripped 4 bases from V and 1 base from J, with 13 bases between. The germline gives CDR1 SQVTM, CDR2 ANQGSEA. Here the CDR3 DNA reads TGCAGCGTTGGGGCAGTAAGAAGGAACACTGAAGCTTTCTTT. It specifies CSVGAVRRNTEAFF.

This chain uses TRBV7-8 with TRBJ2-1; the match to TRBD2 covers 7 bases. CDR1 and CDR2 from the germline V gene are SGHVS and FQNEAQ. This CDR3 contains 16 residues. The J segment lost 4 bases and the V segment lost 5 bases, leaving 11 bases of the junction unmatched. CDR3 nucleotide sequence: TGTGCCAGCAGCAAGACGGGCGGGAGAAGTTACAATGAGCAGTTCTTC. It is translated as CASSKTGGRSYNEQFF.

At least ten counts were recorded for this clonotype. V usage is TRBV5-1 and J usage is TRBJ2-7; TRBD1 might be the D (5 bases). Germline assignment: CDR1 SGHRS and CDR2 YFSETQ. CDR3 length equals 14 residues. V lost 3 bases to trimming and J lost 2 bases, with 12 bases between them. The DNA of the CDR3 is TGCGCCAGCAGCTATGGCAGGGAACCCTACGAGCAGTACTTC. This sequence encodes CASSYGREPYEQYF.

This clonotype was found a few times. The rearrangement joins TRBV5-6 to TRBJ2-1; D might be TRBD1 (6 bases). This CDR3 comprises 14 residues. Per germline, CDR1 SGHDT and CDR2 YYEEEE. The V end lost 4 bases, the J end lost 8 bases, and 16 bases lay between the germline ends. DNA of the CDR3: TGTGCCAGCAGCGGAACGTACAGGGTTTATGAGCAGTTCTTC. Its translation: CASSGTYRVYEQFF.

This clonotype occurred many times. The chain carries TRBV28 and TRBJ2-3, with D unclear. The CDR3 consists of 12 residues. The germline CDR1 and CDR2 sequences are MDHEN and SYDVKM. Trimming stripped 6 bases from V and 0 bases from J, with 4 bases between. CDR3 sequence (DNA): TGTGCCAGCAGCTTCAGCACAGATACGCAGTATTTT. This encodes CASSFSTDTQYF.